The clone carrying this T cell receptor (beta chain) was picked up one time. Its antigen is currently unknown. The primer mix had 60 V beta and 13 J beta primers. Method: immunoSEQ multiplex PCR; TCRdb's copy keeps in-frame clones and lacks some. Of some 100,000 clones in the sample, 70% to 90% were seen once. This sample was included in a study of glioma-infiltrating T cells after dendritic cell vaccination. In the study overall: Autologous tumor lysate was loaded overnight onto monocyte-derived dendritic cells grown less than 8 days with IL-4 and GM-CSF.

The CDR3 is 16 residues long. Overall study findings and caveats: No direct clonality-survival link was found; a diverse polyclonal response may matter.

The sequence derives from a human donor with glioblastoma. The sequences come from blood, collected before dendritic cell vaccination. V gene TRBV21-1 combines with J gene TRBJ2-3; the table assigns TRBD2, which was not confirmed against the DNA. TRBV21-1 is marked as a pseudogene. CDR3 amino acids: CASSKGVGGACDTQYF. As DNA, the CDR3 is TGTGCCAGCAGCAAAGGAGTCGGCGGGGCCTGCGATACGCAGTATTTT.